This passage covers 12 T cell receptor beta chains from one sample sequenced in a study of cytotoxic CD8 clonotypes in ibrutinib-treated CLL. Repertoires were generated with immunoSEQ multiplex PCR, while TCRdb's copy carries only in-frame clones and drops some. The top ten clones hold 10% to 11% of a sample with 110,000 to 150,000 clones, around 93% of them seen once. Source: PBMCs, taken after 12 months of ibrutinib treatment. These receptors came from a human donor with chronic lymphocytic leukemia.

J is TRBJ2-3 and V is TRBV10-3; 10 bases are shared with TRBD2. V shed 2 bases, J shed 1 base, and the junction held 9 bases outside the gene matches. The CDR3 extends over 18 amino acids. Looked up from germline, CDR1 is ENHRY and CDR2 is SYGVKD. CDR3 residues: CAISESTSGNFGTDTQYF. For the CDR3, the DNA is TGTGCCATCAGTGAGAGCACTAGCGGGAACTTTGGCACAGATACGCAGTATTTT.

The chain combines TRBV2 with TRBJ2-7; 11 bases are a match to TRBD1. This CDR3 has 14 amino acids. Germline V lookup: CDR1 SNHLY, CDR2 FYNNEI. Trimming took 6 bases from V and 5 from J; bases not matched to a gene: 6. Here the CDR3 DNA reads TGTGCCAGCAGACCCGGGACAGGGGGGGACGAGCAGTACTTC. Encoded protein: CASRPGTGGDEQYF.

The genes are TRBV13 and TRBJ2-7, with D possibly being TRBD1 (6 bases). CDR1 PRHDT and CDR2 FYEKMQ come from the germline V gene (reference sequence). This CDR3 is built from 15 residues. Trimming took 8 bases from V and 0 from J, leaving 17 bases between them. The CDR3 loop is CASGHRAGISYEQYF. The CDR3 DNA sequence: TGTGCCAGCGGACACAGGGCCGGGATCTCCTACGAGCAGTACTTC.

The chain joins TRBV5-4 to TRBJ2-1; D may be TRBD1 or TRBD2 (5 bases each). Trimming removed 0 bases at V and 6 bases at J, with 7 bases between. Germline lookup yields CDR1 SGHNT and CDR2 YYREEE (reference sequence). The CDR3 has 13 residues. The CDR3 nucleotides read TGTGCCAGCAGCTTGGCGAGGGGCAATGAGCAGTTCTTC. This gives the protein CASSLARGNEQFF.

CDR3 in DNA: TGCAGCGCCTCAGGACAGGCCAAAACGACCTCCTACGAGCAGTACTTC. Its translation: CSASGQAKTTSYEQYF. The chain employs TRBV29-1 and TRBJ2-7; 7 nucleotides agree with TRBD1. After removal of 7 bases from V and 0 bases from J, the junction contained 15 bases not matched to a gene. Per germline, CDR1 SQVTM and CDR2 ANQGSEA. The CDR3 spans 16 residues.

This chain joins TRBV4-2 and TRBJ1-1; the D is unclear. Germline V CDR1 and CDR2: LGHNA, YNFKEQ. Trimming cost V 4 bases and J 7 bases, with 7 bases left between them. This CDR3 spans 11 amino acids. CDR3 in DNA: TGTGCCAGCAGCCTCGGGAGTGAAGCTTTCTTT. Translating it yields CASSLGSEAFF.

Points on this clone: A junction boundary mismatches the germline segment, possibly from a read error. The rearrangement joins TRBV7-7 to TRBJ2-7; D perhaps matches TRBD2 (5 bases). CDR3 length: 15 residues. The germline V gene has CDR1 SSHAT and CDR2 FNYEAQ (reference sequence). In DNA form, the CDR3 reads TGTGCTAGCAGCCACTCCTACGGGGTCTCCTACGAGCAGTACTTC. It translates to CASSHSYGVSYEQYF.

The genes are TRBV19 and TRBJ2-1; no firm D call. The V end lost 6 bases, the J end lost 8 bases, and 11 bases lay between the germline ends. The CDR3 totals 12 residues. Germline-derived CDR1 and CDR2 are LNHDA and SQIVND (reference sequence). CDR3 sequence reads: CASSRIMDEQFF. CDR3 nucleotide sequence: TGTGCCAGTAGCCGTATAATGGATGAGCAGTTCTTC.

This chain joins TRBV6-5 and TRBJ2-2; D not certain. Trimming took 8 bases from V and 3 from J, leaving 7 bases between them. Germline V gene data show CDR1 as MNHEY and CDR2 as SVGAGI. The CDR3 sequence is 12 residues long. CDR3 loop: CASLKDTGELFF. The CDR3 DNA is TGTGCCAGCCTTAAGGACACCGGGGAGCTGTTTTTT.

CDR3 protein: CASSAGQLYSGANVLTF. CDR3 DNA: TGTGCCAGTAGTGCGGGACAGCTCTACTCTGGGGCCAACGTCCTGACTTTC. V gene TRBV19 combines with J gene TRBJ2-6, with D possibly matching TRBD1 (7 bases). CDR3 size: 17 residues. The V gene's germline CDR1 is LNHDA and CDR2 SQIVND (reference sequence). V was shortened by 5 bases and J by 0 bases, with 14 bases between the two germline ends.

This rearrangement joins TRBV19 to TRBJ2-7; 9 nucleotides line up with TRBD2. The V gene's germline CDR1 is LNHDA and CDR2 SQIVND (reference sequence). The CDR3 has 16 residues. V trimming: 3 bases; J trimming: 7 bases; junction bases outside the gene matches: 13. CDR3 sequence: CASSMALTSGFAEQYF. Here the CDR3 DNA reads TGTGCCAGTAGTATGGCTCTGACTAGCGGCTTTGCAGAGCAGTACTTC.

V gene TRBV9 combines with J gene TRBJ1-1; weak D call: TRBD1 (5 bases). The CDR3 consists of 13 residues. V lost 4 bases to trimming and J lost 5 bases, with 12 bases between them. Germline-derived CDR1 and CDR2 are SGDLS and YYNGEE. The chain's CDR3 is CASSTQERTEAFF. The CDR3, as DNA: TGTGCCAGCAGCACACAGGAGCGGACTGAAGCTTTCTTT.